The TCR beta chain described here comes from a study of cytomegalovirus exposure and HLA in healthy donors. V shed 2 bases and J 3 bases; nucleotides not matched to a gene: 6. The CDR3 totals 18 residues. Germline loops: CDR1 LGHNT, CDR2 FRNRAP. Details on this clone: Its antigen is not identified.

Study results and limitations: Diagnosis of cytomegalovirus status made by the classifier reportedly showed high specificity and sensitivity.

The primer mix had 60 Vbeta and 13 Jbeta primers. Here immunoSEQ multiplex PCR was the method, and the copy in TCRdb shows in-frame clones only, minus some. The table lists 55,000 to 85,000 clones, 55% to 70% of them singletons, with 3% to 3.5% in the top ten. Sample: PBMCs. This sequence was found in a woman between 50 and 59 years old in good health and CMV-seronegative. The chain employs TRBV12-5 and TRBJ2-4, with TRBD2 matching over 14 bases. The CDR3 DNA reads as TGTGCTAGTGGTTTGACGGGACTAGCGGGAGTAGACAAAAACATTCAGTACTTC. Its protein product is CASGLTGLAGVDKNIQYF.